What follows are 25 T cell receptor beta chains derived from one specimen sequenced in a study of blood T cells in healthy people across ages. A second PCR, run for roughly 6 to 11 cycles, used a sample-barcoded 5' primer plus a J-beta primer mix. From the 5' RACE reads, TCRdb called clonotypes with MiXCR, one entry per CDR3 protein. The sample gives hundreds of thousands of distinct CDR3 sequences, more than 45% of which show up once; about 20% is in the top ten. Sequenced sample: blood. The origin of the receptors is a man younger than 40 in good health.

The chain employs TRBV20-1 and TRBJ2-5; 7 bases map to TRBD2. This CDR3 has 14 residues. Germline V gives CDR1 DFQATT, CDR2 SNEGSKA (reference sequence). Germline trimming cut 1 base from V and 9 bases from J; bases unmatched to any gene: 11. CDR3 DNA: TGCAGTGCTAGAGCAACCGGGACTATCTTTTCCCAGTACTTC. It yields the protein CSARATGTIFSQYF.

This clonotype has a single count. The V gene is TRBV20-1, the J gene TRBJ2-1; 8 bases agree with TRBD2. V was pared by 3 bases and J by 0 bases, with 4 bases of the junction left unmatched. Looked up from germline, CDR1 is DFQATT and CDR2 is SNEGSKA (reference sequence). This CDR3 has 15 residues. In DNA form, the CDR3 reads TGCAGTGCTAGTAGCGGGGCGGTCTCCTACAATGAGCAGTTCTTC. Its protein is CSASSGAVSYNEQFF.

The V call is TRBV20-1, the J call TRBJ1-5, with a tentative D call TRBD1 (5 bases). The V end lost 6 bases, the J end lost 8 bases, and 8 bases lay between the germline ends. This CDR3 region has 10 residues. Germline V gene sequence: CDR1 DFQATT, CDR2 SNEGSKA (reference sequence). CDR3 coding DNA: TGCAGTGCGGGGGAGGAGCCCCAGCATTTT. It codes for CSAGEEPQHF.

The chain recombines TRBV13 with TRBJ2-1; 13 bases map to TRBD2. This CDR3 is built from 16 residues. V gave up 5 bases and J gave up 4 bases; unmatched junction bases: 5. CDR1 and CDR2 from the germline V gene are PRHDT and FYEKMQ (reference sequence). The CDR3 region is CASSLLLAGGYNEQFF. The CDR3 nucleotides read TGTGCCAGCAGCCTCCTACTAGCGGGGGGGTACAATGAGCAGTTCTTC. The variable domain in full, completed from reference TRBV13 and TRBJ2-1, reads AAGVIQSPRHLIKEKRETATLKCYPIPRHDTVYWYQQGPGQDPQFLISFYEKMQSDKGSIPDRFSAQQFSDYHSELNMSSLELGDSALYFCASSLLLAGGYNEQFFGPGTRLTVL.

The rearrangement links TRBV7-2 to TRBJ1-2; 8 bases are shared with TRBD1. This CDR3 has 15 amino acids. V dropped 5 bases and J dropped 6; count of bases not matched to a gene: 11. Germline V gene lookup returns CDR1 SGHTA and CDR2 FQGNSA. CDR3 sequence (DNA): TGTGCCAGCAGCCCAGACAGGGGAGGGAGTCATGGCTACACCTTC. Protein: CASSPDRGGSHGYTF. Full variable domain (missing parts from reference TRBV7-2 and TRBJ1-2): GAGVSQSPSNKVTEKGKDVELRCDPISGHTALYWYRQSLGQGLEFLIYFQGNSAPDKSGLPSDRFSAERTGGSVSTLTIQRTQQEDSAVYLCASSPDRGGSHGYTFGSGTRLTVV.

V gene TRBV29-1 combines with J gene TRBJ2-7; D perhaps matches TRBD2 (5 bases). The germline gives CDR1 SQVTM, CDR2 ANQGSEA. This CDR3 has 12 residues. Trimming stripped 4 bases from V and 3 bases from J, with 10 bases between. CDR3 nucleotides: TGCAGCGTTGGAGAGGGAATCTACGAGCAGTACTTC. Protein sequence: CSVGEGIYEQYF.

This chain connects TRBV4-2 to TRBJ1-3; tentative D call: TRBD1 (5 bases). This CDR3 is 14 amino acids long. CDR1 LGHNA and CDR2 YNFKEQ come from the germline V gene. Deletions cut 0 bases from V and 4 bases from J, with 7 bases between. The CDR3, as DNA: TGTGCCAGCAGCCAAGACCGGACAGGAAACACCATATATTTT. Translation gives CASSQDRTGNTIYF.

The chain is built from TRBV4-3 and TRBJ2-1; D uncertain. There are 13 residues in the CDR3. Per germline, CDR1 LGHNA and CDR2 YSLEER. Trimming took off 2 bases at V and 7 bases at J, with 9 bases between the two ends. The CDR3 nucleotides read TGCGCCAGCAGCCAACAGGATGCGAATGAGCAGTTCTTC. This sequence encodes CASSQQDANEQFF.

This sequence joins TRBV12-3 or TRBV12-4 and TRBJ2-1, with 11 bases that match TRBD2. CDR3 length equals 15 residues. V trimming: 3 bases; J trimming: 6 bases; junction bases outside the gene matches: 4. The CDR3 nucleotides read TGTGCCAGCAGTTTCACTAGCGGGGGTACCAATGAGCAGTTCTTC. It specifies CASSFTSGGTNEQFF.

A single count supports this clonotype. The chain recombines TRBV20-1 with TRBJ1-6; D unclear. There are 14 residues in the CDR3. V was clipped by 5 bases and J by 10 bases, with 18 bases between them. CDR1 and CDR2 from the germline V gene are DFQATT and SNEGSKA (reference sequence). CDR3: CSAPAREQRSPLHF. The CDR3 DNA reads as TGCAGTGCTCCTGCCCGGGAGCAGAGGTCACCCCTCCACTTT.

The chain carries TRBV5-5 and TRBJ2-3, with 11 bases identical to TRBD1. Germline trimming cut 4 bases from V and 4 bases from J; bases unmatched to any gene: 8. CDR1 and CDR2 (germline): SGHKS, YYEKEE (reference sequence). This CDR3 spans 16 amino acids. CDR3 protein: CASSAGQGAYPDTQYF. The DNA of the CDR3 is TGTGCCAGCAGCGCCGGACAGGGGGCGTACCCAGATACGCAGTATTTT.

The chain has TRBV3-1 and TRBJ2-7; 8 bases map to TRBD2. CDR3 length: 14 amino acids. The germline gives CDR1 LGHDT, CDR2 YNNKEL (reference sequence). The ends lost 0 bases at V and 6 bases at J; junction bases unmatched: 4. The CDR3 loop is CASSQDPAGAEQYF. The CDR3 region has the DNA TGTGCCAGCAGCCAAGATCCAGCGGGAGCCGAGCAGTACTTC.

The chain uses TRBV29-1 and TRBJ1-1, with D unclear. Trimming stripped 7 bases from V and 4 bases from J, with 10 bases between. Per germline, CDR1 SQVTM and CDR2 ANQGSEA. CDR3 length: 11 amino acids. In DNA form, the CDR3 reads TGCAGCGCCCTCCCGATCACTGAAGCTTTCTTT. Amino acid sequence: CSALPITEAFF.

The CDR3 DNA is TGTGCCAGCAACGGGGCAGGATCTAGCACAGATACGCAGTATTTT. It specifies CASNGAGSSTDTQYF. The J gene is TRBJ2-3, the V gene TRBV6-1; tentatively, D is TRBD1 or TRBD2 (5 bases each). The CDR3 totals 15 residues. Deletions cut 7 bases from V and 0 bases from J, with 14 bases between. CDR1 is MNHNS, CDR2 SASEGT, per germline.

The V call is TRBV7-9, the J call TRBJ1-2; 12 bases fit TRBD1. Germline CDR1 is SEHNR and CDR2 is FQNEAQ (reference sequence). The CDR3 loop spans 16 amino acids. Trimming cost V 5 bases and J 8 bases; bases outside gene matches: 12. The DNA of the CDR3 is TGTGCCAGCAGCGACCGGGACAGGGGGCTTTACGAGGGCTACACCTTC. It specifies CASSDRDRGLYEGYTF.

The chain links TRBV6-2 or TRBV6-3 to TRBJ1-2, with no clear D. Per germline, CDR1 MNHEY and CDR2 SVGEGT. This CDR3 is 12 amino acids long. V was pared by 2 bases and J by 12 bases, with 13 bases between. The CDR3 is CASSYTGYGHTF. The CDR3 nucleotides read TGTGCCAGCAGTTACACGGGGTACGGCCACACCTTC.

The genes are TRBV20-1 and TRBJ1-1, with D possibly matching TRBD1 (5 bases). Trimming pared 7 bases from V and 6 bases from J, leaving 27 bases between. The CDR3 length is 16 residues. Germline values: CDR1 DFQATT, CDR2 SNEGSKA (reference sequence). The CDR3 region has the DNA TGCAGTGTTCTTTCGACTCTTTTTATGGGGCTCCCTGAAGCTTTCTTT. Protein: CSVLSTLFMGLPEAFF.

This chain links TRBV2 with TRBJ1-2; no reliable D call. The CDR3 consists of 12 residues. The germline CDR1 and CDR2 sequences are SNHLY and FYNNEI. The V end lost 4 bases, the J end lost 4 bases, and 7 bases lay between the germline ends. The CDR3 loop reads CASSGPFYGYTF. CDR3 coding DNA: TGTGCCAGCAGTGGACCCTTCTATGGCTACACCTTC. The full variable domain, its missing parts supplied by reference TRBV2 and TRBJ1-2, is EPEVTQTPSHQVTQMGQEVILRCVPISNHLYFYWYRQILGQKVEFLVSFYNNEISEKSEIFDDQFSVERPDGSNFTLKIRSTKLEDSAMYFCASSGPFYGYTFGSGTRLTVV.

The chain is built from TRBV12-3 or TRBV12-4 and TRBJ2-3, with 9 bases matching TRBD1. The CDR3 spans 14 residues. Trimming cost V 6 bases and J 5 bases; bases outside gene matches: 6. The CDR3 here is CASRGRQGVDTQYF. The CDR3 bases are TGTGCCAGCAGGGGTAGACAGGGGGTAGATACGCAGTATTTT.

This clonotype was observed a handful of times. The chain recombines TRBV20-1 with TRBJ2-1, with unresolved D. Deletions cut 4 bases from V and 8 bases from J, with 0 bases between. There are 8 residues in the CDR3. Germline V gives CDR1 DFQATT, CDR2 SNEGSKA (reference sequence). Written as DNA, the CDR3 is TGCAGTGCTAATGAGCAGTTCTTC. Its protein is CSANEQFF.

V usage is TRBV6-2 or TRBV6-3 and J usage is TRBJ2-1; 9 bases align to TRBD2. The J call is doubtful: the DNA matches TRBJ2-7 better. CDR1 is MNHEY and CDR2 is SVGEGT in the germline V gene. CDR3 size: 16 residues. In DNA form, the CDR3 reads TGTGCCAGCAGTTCCCCCCCAGCGGGAGGTTTCTACGAGCAGTACTTC. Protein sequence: CASSSPPAGGFYEQYF.

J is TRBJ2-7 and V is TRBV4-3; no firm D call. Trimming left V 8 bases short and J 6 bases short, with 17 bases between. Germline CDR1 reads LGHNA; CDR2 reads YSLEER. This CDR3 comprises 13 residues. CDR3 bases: TGCGCCAGCGGGGTACACCGCGGCTCCGAGCAGTACTTC. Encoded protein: CASGVHRGSEQYF.

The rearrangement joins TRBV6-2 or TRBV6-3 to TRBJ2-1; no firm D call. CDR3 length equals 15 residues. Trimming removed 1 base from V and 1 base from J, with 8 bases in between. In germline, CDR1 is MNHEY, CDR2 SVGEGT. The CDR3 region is CASSYYGSSYNEQFF. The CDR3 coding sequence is TGTGCCAGCAGTTACTACGGGTCATCCTACAATGAGCAGTTCTTC.

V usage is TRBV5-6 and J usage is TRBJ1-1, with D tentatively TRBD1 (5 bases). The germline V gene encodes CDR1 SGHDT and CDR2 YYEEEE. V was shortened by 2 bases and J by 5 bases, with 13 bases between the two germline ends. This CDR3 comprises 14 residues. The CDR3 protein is CASSFPRARTEAFF. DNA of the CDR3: TGTGCCAGCAGCTTTCCCAGGGCGCGTACTGAAGCTTTCTTT.

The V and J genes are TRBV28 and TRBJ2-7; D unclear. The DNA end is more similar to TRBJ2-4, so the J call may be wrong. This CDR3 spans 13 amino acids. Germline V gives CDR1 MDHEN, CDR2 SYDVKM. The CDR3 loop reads CASSSGLRNIQYF. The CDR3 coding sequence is TGTGCCAGCAGTTCCGGCTTGAGAAACATTCAGTACTTC.